The rows below give T cell receptor beta chains drawn from one sample of a study of neurological immune-mediated disorders. TCRdb independently ran MiXCR on the 5' RACE reads; one entry per CDR3 protein. Of around 66,000 distinct CDR3 sequences in the sample, approximately 5% were seen once. The material sequenced was PBMCs. The receptors were gathered from a woman in her 70s with multiple sclerosis. Both conserved end residues are trimmed from each CDR3. Clone size appears in some rows only: once, few, many, or a class for an expanded clone.

clone_size	v_call	j_call	cdr3_aa
.	TRBV20-1	TRBJ1-1	SARAPRGRGTEAF
many	TRBV20-1	TRBJ2-1	SARDFRGPLPDEQF
many	TRBV7-8	TRBJ2-7	ASSATSDPTYEQY
many	TRBV27	TRBJ2-7	ASSLRPDPYYEQY
many	TRBV9	TRBJ2-3	ASSVRQGNTDTQY
many	TRBV7-2	TRBJ1-5	ASSFGENSNQPQH
many	TRBV6-5	TRBJ2-2	ASTQPASASPNTGELF
many	TRBV6-5	TRBJ2-1	ASSYPSNEQF
many	TRBV12-3/TRBV12-4	TRBJ1-4	ASTRTGNNEKLF
many	TRBV20-1	TRBJ1-1	SAPGQRNTEAF
many	TRBV4-3	TRBJ2-7	ASSQEAFGGSSYEQY
many	TRBV20-1	TRBJ2-7	SAVTGSGYEQY
.	TRBV6-6	TRBJ2-5	ASSPPGLASQETQY
many	TRBV5-1	TRBJ2-7	ASSLGQIYEQY
many	TRBV20-1	TRBJ2-5	SAQWDTTRGTQY
many	TRBV12-3/TRBV12-4	TRBJ2-7	ASSFNPGYEQY
many	TRBV10-3	TRBJ2-1	AISSGEAYNEQF
many	TRBV6-5	TRBJ1-1	ASTRGVGTEAF
many	TRBV12-3/TRBV12-4	TRBJ1-4	ASTSPPGGEKLF
many	TRBV28	TRBJ1-2	ASNQYTVYGYT
many	TRBV12-3/TRBV12-4	TRBJ2-1	ASSFGSSYNEQF
many	TRBV20-1	TRBJ2-3	SEKDGLGEGTQY
many	TRBV7-2	TRBJ2-7	ASSLERGEGRPQY